Sequencing of this TCR beta chain was carried out in a study of cytomegalovirus exposure and HLA in healthy donors. At the level of the study: From 150 million to 200 million T cells, an earlier analysis saw approximately 120 million unique TCR beta sequences. Researchers found that approximately 80% of 398 genotyped donors fell within the Caucasian-associated ancestry cluster.

The length of the CDR3 is 14 residues. Germline loops: CDR1 MGHRA, CDR2 YSYEKL. Deletions cut 1 base from V and 6 bases from J, with 12 bases between. Findings of the study overall: Most subjects had HLA-A and HLA-B alleles reportedly predicted accurately by TCR beta sequences. Published work reported that the classifier diagnosed cytomegalovirus status with high specificity and sensitivity.

Primers: 60 Vbeta forward and 13 Jbeta reverse. Libraries were prepared by immunoSEQ multiplex PCR; TCRdb keeps only in-frame clonotypes and omits some of them. The sample includes 160,000 or so clones, over 70% seen only once; the top ten take roughly 1.4%. Worth noting for this clone: Its specificity is not known.

The sequenced sample consisted of PBMCs. The receptor's source is a man aged 50-60 years in good health and CMV-seropositive. The chain has TRBV4-1 and TRBJ1-2; a possible D gene is TRBD1 (5 bases). CDR3 nucleotide sequence: TGCGCCAGCAGCCAAGCAAGGGGAAGCCATGGCTACACCTTC. This codes for CASSQARGSHGYTF.